Presented here are 19 T cell receptor beta chains from one specimen sequenced in a study of T and B cells in COVID-19 patients. TRB rearrangements were amplified by multiplex PCR with BIOMED2 TRB-A/B primers. TCRdb processed the multiplex PCR reads anew with MiXCR; each CDR3 protein has one entry. Of about 3,600 distinct CDR3 sequences listed, about 25% are singletons. TRB was amplified from about 250-500 ng of blood genomic DNA. Sequenced material: blood. Source of these receptors: a human donor with active COVID-19.

In its sample, this clonotype ranks as medium-sized. The chain links TRBV5-6 to TRBJ2-7; the D is unclear. V was cut by 1 base and J by 2 bases, with 10 bases left in between. Germline lookup yields CDR1 SGHDT and CDR2 YYEEEE. The CDR3 extends over 14 amino acids. As DNA, the CDR3 is TGTGCCAGCAGCTTGATTGACACCGCCTACGAGCAGTACTTC. Amino acids: CASSLIDTAYEQYF.

This clonotype was seen a few times. V is TRBV6-5 and J is TRBJ2-7, with TRBD2 matching over 10 bases. The germline CDR1 and CDR2 sequences are MNHEY and SVGAGI. V gave up 8 bases and J gave up 0 bases; unmatched junction bases: 4. This CDR3 has 14 residues. The CDR3 region is CASVASGSSYEQYF. DNA of the CDR3: TGTGCCAGCGTCGCTAGCGGGAGCTCCTACGAGCAGTACTTC.

This clonotype rates as medium-sized. The J gene is TRBJ1-1, the V gene TRBV29-1; TRBD1 is a possible D gene (6 bases). CDR3 length equals 13 residues. V lost 4 bases and J lost 4, with 13 bases in between. Germline V lookup: CDR1 SQVTM, CDR2 ANQGSEA. The CDR3 reads CSVAGRGGTEAFF. The CDR3 coding sequence is TGCAGCGTTGCGGGTCGAGGGGGCACTGAAGCTTTCTTT.

This clonotype occurred a few times. The chain has TRBV6-2 or TRBV6-3 and TRBJ1-5, with TRBD1 as a possible D gene (6 bases). Germline V gene data show CDR1 as MNHEY and CDR2 as SVGEGT. Trimming took off 7 bases at V and 0 bases at J, with 31 bases between the two ends. The CDR3 is 21 residues long. For the CDR3, the DNA is TGTGCCAGCACACCCTCAGGGGCCGTAAAACTGCGGTTTTATAGCAATCAGCCCCAGCATTTT. It translates to CASTPSGAVKLRFYSNQPQHF.

By share, this clonotype ranks as medium-sized. The chain uses TRBV19 and TRBJ2-2; D is uncertain. The length of the CDR3 is 16 residues. Germline V lookup: CDR1 LNHDA, CDR2 SQIVND (reference sequence). Trimming cost V 4 bases and J 1 base, with 13 bases left between them. CDR3 region: CASSTGSFRNTGELFF. DNA for the CDR3: TGTGCCAGTAGTACCGGGTCCTTCCGGAACACCGGGGAGCTGTTTTTT. Full variable domain (rest looked up from reference TRBV19 and TRBJ2-2): DGGITQSPKYLFRKEGQNVTLSCEQNLNHDAMYWYRQDPGQGLRLIYYSQIVNDFQKGDIAEGYSVSREKKESFPLTVTSAQKNPTAFYLCASSTGSFRNTGELFFGEGSRLTVL.

V usage is TRBV29-1 and J usage is TRBJ2-2; 9 nucleotides agree with TRBD1. The CDR3 has 18 amino acids. Germline V gives CDR1 SQVTM, CDR2 ANQGSEA. V gave up 1 base and J gave up 3 bases; unmatched junction bases: 12. The CDR3, as DNA: TGCAGCGTTGAAGCACAGGGGGCTAACTATGGCTACACCGGGGAGCTGTTTTTT. Amino acid sequence: CSVEAQGANYGYTGELFF.

This clonotype is labeled medium-sized. The chain recombines TRBV18 with TRBJ2-7, with D perhaps TRBD1 (8 bases). The CDR3 is 15 residues long. Looked up from germline, CDR1 is KGHSH and CDR2 is LQKENI. The V end lost 4 bases, the J end lost 5 bases, and 18 bases lay between the germline ends. The CDR3 spells CASSLIQQGGNEQYF. The CDR3 DNA follows: TGTGCCAGCTCACTAATTCAACAGGGGGGGAACGAGCAGTACTTC.

The V gene is TRBV28, the J gene TRBJ2-1; possibly TRBD2 for D (5 bases). This CDR3 is 12 amino acids long. Germline CDR1 reads MDHEN; CDR2 reads SYDVKM. Trimming removed 4 bases at V and 14 bases at J, with 15 bases between. The CDR3 protein is CASSYRASPKFF. The CDR3 nucleotides are TGTGCCAGCAGTTATCGGGCTAGCCCTAAGTTCTTC.

On this clonotype: This could be a read error, since a much larger clone is one nucleotide away. The chain uses TRBV4-2 and TRBJ2-3; 9 bases map to TRBD2. The CDR3 has 16 amino acids. The germline CDR1 and CDR2 sequences are LGHNA and YNFKEQ. CDR3 sequence (DNA): TGTTCCAGCAGCAAAGGCGGTAGCGGGAGTGCAGATACGCAGTATTTT. It yields the protein CSSSKGGSGSADTQYF.

By sample share, this clonotype is medium-sized. The CDR3 is CATSRVTGWKTQYF. The CDR3 DNA follows: TGTGCCACCAGCAGAGTAACAGGGTGGAAGACCCAGTACTTC. The chain combines TRBV15 with TRBJ2-5; possible D gene TRBD1, 6 bases. Trimming pared 1 base from V and 6 bases from J, leaving 12 bases between. Germline CDR1 LNHNV, CDR2 YYDKDF (reference sequence). This CDR3 region has 14 residues. Supplemented by reference TRBV15 and TRBJ2-5, the full variable domain reads DAMVIQNPRYQVTQFGKPVTLSCSQTLNHNVMYWYQQKSSQAPKLLFHYYDKDFNNEADTPDNFQSRRPNTSFCFLDIRSPGLGDTAMYLCATSRVTGWKTQYFGPGTRLLVL.

This clonotype came up once. The chain couples TRBV6-5 to TRBJ2-3; 8 bases are shared with TRBD2. Germline CDR1 is MNHEY and CDR2 is SVGAGI. The length of the CDR3 is 16 residues. V lost 5 bases and J lost 3; bases outside the gene matches: 10. The CDR3 protein is CASSEEGLGPTDTQYF. The CDR3 DNA sequence: TGTGCCAGCAGTGAAGAGGGACTAGGGCCGACAGATACGCAGTATTTT.

By share of the sample, this clonotype is large. The chain carries TRBV19 and TRBJ2-3; 11 positions match TRBD1. CDR3 size: 17 residues. The germline CDR1 and CDR2 sequences are LNHDA and SQIVND (reference sequence). The V segment lost 5 bases and the J segment 6 bases; nucleotides outside the gene matches: 13. CDR3 protein: CASSPGQGAAVADTQYF. The CDR3 DNA sequence: TGTGCCAGTAGTCCAGGACAGGGGGCGGCAGTCGCGGATACGCAGTATTTT. Based on the CDR3 plus reference TRBV19 and TRBJ2-3, the full variable domain is DGGITQSPKYLFRKEGQNVTLSCEQNLNHDAMYWYRQDPGQGLRLIYYSQIVNDFQKGDIAEGYSVSREKKESFPLTVTSAQKNPTAFYLCASSPGQGAAVADTQYFGPGTRLTVL.

This clonotype was picked up one time. This chain links TRBV4-2 with TRBJ1-1, with D maybe TRBD1 (5 bases). The CDR3 length is 15 residues. V was shortened by 3 bases and J by 0 bases, with 11 bases between the two germline ends. Looked up from germline, CDR1 is LGHNA and CDR2 is YNFKEQ. For the CDR3, the DNA is TGTGCCAGCAGCCAGCGGACACCTATGAACACTGAAGCTTTCTTT. Amino acids: CASSQRTPMNTEAFF.

The chain is built from TRBV7-6 and TRBJ1-3, with TRBD1 matching over 9 bases. Losses at the gene ends were 1 base for V and 4 bases for J; bases not matched to a gene: 11. The CDR3 consists of 18 residues. The germline V gene encodes CDR1 SGHVS and CDR2 FNYEAQ. The CDR3 loop is CASSLGAGGDRAGNTIYF. For the CDR3, the DNA is TGTGCCAGCAGCTTAGGGGCTGGAGGGGACAGGGCGGGAAACACCATATATTTT.

V gene TRBV5-1 combines with J gene TRBJ1-6, with D possibly matching TRBD1 (5 bases). The CDR3 consists of 13 residues. V lost 0 bases, J lost 11 bases, and 9 bases lay in between. CDR1 and CDR2 (germline): SGHRS, YFSETQ. The CDR3 DNA reads TGCGCCAGCAGCTTGGAGGGGCGGGCACCCCTCCACTTT. Its protein product is CASSLEGRAPLHF.

This chain links TRBV7-9 with TRBJ1-2; D unclear. CDR1 is SEHNR, CDR2 FQNEAQ, per germline (reference sequence). This CDR3 spans 15 amino acids. V was pared by 4 bases and J by 2 bases, with 14 bases between. DNA for the CDR3: TGTGCCAGCAGCTGGTTTGTTCCGGAAAACTATGGCTACACCTTC. Residues: CASSWFVPENYGYTF.

This clonotype is judged medium-sized. The CDR3 bases are TGTGCCAGCAGTCACCACGACAGGGCCTACGAGCAGTACTTC. It yields the protein CASSHHDRAYEQYF. V usage is TRBV6-5 and J usage is TRBJ2-7; 7 nucleotides agree with TRBD1. The CDR3 is 14 amino acids. With V trimmed by 5 bases and J by 2 bases, 6 bases remained unmatched. In germline, CDR1 is MNHEY, CDR2 SVGAGI.

This clonotype is deemed medium-sized (0.01 to 0.1%). This chain links TRBV19 with TRBJ2-3; TRBD2 might be the D (6 bases). Germline V lookup: CDR1 LNHDA, CDR2 SQIVND (reference sequence). The V end was cut by 4 bases, the J end by 2 bases, with 13 bases between. This CDR3 has 15 residues. Written as DNA, the CDR3 is TGTGCCAGTAGTAGAGGGGAGGAAACCACAGATACGCAGTATTTT. It translates to CASSRGEETTDTQYF.

In this sample, this clonotype is medium-sized. The chain carries TRBV19 and TRBJ1-2, with TRBD1 matching 7 bases. Germline V gene data show CDR1 as LNHDA and CDR2 as SQIVND (reference sequence). The junction had 16 bases not matched to a gene; V was cut back by 7 bases and J by 8 bases. The CDR3 length is 15 residues. The CDR3 sequence is CASTTQGGLAKGYTF. The CDR3 DNA reads as TGTGCCAGTACCACTCAAGGGGGCCTCGCGAAGGGCTACACCTTC.